Presented here are 2 T cell receptor beta chains from one specimen sequenced in a study of OX40 agonist ivuxolimab in advanced cancers. Library preparation employed the immunoSEQ multiplex PCR assay. TCRdb retrieved this table from immuneACCESS and kept in-frame rearrangements only. Not all clones are present; in checked studies, unresolved V genes account for under half, and no reason is known for the remainder. This sample holds 70,000 to 90,000 clones; just under 85% were observed only once. The top ten clones comprise 1.5% to 2% of the sample. The sequencing here drew on CD4+ or CD8+ T cells sorted from blood, taken in a trial of the OX40 agonist ivuxolimab. These TCRs come from an adult with an advanced solid tumor such as melanoma, head and neck, liver or kidney cancer.

The V and J genes are TRBV19 and TRBJ2-5; D is possibly TRBD1 or TRBD2 (6 bases each). The germline V gene has CDR1 LNHDA and CDR2 SQIVND (reference sequence). Trimming shortened V by 6 bases and J by 3 bases, and 11 bases separated the two germline ends. This CDR3 is built from 13 residues. Here the CDR3 DNA reads TGTGCCAGTAGGGAGGGGGGAAAAGAGACCCAGTACTTC. Its translation is CASREGGKETQYF.

The chain couples TRBV5-1 to TRBJ1-1, with D unclear. The CDR3 totals 14 residues. CDR1 is SGHRS and CDR2 is YFSETQ in the germline V gene. V was cut by 5 bases and J by 1 base, with 12 bases left in between. CDR3 protein: CASRFVAANTEAFF. The CDR3 DNA is TGCGCCAGCAGATTCGTTGCCGCGAACACTGAAGCTTTCTTT.